Below are 6 T cell receptor beta chains sequenced from a single sample in a study of CD8+ T cells in alopecia areata. Extraction of RNA preceded its reverse transcription into cDNA, which served as the sequencing template. TCRdb's table, derived via immunoSEQ multiplex PCR, lists solely in-frame clones and lacks some. The sample holds more than 200,000 clones, under 80% seen once. Sequenced material: CD4+ T cells sorted from blood, taken at week 0. Receptor source: a human donor with alopecia areata.

The V gene is TRBV7-9, the J gene TRBJ2-1; 9 nucleotides line up with TRBD1. The V segment lost 5 bases and the J segment 5 bases; nucleotides outside the gene matches: 7. Looked up from germline, CDR1 is SEHNR and CDR2 is FQNEAQ (reference sequence). There are 15 residues in the CDR3. The CDR3 reads CASSPTGGKDNEQFF. The CDR3 bases are TGTGCCAGCAGCCCGACAGGGGGGAAAGACAATGAGCAGTTCTTC.

The V gene is TRBV9, the J gene TRBJ2-7; D tentatively fits TRBD1 or TRBD2 (5 bases each). V was shortened by 6 bases and J by 2 bases, with 12 bases between the two germline ends. CDR3 length: 13 amino acids. In germline, CDR1 is SGDLS, CDR2 YYNGEE. As DNA, the CDR3 is TGTGCCAGCAACCCGAGGGGAACCTACGAGCAGTACTTC. Amino acid sequence: CASNPRGTYEQYF. The full variable domain, rest sourced from reference TRBV9 and TRBJ2-7, is DSGVTQTPKHLITATGQRVTLRCSPRSGDLSVYWYQQSLDQGLQFLIQYYNGEERAKGNILERFSAQQFPDLHSELNLSSLELGDSALYFCASNPRGTYEQYFGPGTRLTVT.

The chain has TRBV6-5 and TRBJ1-3, with 7 bases fitting TRBD1. This CDR3 comprises 16 residues. V trimming: 4 bases; J trimming: 0 bases; junction bases outside the gene matches: 6. Per the germline V gene, CDR1 is MNHEY and CDR2 is SVGAGI. The CDR3 DNA reads TGTGCCAGCAGTTTGGGACAGAGGAACTCTGGAAACACCATATATTTT. As protein: CASSLGQRNSGNTIYF.

This sequence joins TRBV9 and TRBJ2-7; D is perhaps TRBD1 (5 bases). The CDR3 contains 16 residues. Germline-derived CDR1 and CDR2 are SGDLS and YYNGEE. Trimming left V 3 bases short and J 4 bases short, with 20 bases between. CDR3 sequence: CASSAPSGQGQYEQYF. In nucleotides, the CDR3 is TGTGCCAGCAGCGCTCCGTCTGGGCAGGGTCAATACGAGCAGTACTTC. The full variable domain, in which reference TRBV9 and TRBJ2-7 provide the parts outside the CDR3, is DSGVTQTPKHLITATGQRVTLRCSPRSGDLSVYWYQQSLDQGLQFLIQYYNGEERAKGNILERFSAQQFPDLHSELNLSSLELGDSALYFCASSAPSGQGQYEQYFGPGTRLTVT.

This chain connects TRBV29-1 to TRBJ2-4; TRBD1 is a possible D gene (6 bases). Germline CDR1 SQVTM, CDR2 ANQGSEA. V shed 5 bases and J shed 1 base, with 12 bases lying between them. The CDR3 has 14 residues. The CDR3 DNA is TGCAGCGTTTTACAGGGCTGGGCCAAAAACATTCAGTACTTC. Its translation: CSVLQGWAKNIQYF.

V and J are TRBV25-1 and TRBJ1-6; maybe TRBD1 (6 bases). This CDR3 comprises 13 residues. V was trimmed by 4 bases and J by 10 bases, leaving 11 bases between them. Germline CDR1 is MGHDK and CDR2 is SYGVNS. The CDR3 sequence is CASSGGGWSPLHF. The DNA for the CDR3 is TGTGCCAGCAGTGGGGGGGGCTGGTCACCCCTCCACTTT.